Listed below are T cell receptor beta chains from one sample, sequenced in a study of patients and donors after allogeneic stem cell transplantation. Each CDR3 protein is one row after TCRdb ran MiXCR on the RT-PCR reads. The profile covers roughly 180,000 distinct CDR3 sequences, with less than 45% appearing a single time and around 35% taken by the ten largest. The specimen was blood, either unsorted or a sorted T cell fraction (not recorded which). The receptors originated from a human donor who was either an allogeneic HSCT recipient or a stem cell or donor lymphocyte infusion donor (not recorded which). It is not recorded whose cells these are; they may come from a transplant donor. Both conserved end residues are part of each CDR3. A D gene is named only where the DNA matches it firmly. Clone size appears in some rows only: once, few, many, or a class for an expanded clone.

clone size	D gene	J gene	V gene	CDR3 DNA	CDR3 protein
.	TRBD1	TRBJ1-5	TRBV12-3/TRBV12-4	TGTGCCAGCAGTCCCCGATACAGGGGTAGCAATCAGCCCCAGCATTTT	CASSPRYRGSNQPQHF
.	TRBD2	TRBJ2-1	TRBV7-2	TGTGCCAGCAGCTTAGTGCTAGCGGTCTCCTACAATGAGCAGTTCTTC	CASSLVLAVSYNEQFF
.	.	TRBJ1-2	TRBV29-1	TGCAGCGTTGGGGGGCAGGGATATGGCTACACCTTC	CSVGGQGYGYTF
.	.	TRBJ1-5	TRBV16	TGTGCCAGCAGCCAATCGTCGACTTGGGAAGGCAATCAGCCCCAGCATTTT	CASSQSSTWEGNQPQHF
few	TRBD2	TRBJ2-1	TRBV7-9	TGTGCCAGCAGCACCTCGGGGGACTACCCTCGTTACAATGAGCAGTTCTTC	CASSTSGDYPRYNEQFF
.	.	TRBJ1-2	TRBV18	TGTGCCAGCTCACCACTCAGGGAAGGCTATGGCTACACCTTC	CASSPLREGYGYTF
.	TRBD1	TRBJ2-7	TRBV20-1	TGCAGTGCTAGAGAGGGGACAGTCATCTACGAGCAGTACTTC	CSAREGTVIYEQYF
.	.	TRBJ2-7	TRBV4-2	TGTGCCAGCAGCCAACAGGGTTCCTACGAGCAGTACTTC	CASSQQGSYEQYF
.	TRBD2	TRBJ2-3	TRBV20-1	TGCAGTGCTAGAGAGACTAGCGCAGATACGCAGTATTTT	CSARETSADTQYF
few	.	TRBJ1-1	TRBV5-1	TGCGCCAGCAGCCACCCTCAGAGGACTGAAGCTTTCTTT	CASSHPQRTEAFF
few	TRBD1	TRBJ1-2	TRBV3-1	TGTGCCAGCACCTCAACCCCTCAGGGGGGGAAGAGCTATGGCTACACCTTC	CASTSTPQGGKSYGYTF
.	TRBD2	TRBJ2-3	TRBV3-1	TGTGCCAGCAGCCCGCTGGGACTAGCGGGAGCAGATACGCAGTATTTT	CASSPLGLAGADTQYF
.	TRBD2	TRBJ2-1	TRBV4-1	TGCGCCAGCAGCCAATTCCCTAGCGGGAGTGACTACAATGAGCAGTTCTTC	CASSQFPSGSDYNEQFF
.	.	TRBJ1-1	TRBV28	TGTGCCAGCAGTTTATGGATCCCAGGGCTGAACACTGAAGCTTTCTTT	CASSLWIPGLNTEAFF
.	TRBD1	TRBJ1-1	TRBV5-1	TGCGCCAGCAGCCTAATGAGTTTGACAGGGAAGTCCACTGAAGCTTTCTTT	CASSLMSLTGKSTEAFF
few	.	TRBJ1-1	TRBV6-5	TGTGCCACCAGGAGCACTGAAGCTTTCTTT	CATRSTEAFF
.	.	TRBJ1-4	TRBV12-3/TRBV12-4	TGTGCCAGCAGTAATCCCTGGACGGCGAATGAAAAACTGTTTTTT	CASSNPWTANEKLFF
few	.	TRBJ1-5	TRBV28	TGTGCCAGCAGTTTACAACAGGGATATCAGCCCCAGCATTTT	CASSLQQGYQPQHF
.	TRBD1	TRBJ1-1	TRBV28	TGTGCCAGCAGTGCGACCGGGACAGGGAACACTGAAGCTTTCTTT	CASSATGTGNTEAFF
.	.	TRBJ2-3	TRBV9	TGTGCCAGCGGCCCTAGGAGCACAGATACGCAGTATTTT	CASGPRSTDTQYF
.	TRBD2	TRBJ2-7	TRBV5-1	TGCGCCAGCAGCTCCAGCACTAGCGGGCCCACCTACGAGCAGTACTTC	CASSSSTSGPTYEQYF
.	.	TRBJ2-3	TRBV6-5	TGTGCCAGCAGTTACTTAGGGGCTGGTAGCACAGATACGCAGTATTTT	CASSYLGAGSTDTQYF
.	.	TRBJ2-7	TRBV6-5	TGTGCCAGCAGTTACGGGATGAGCTCCTACGAGCAGTACTTC	CASSYGMSSYEQYF
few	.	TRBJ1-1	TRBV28	TGTGCCAGCAGTCCGACGACCCAGAACACTGAAGCTTTCTTT	CASSPTTQNTEAFF
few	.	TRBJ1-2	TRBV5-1	TGCGCCAGCAGCCCCGGGGCTGAGGACGTCAACTATGGCTACACCTTC	CASSPGAEDVNYGYTF
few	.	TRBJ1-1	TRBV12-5	TGTGCTAGTGGTTTGGCTATACAGGGACGGGCTTTCTTT	CASGLAIQGRAFF
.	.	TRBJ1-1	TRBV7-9	TGTGCCAGCAGCTCTGCTCCAGTTGAAGCTTTCTTT	CASSSAPVEAFF
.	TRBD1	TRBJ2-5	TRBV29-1	TGCAGCGTTGAAGATCAGAGACAGGGGGCTGAGACCCAGTACTTC	CSVEDQRQGAETQYF
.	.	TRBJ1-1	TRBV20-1	TGCAGTGCTAGTGGCTCCAGTAGACTGAACACTGAAGCTTTCTTT	CSASGSSRLNTEAFF
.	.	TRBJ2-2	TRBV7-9	TGTGCCAGCAGCTCGCCCTCCCTGGGCACCGGGGAGCTGTTTTTT	CASSSPSLGTGELFF
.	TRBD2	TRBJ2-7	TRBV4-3	TGCGCCAGCAGCCAAGATCACACTAGCGGGGCTGAGGGGTACGAGCAGTACTTC	CASSQDHTSGAEGYEQYF
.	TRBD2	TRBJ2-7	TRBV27	TGTGCCAGCAGTTTATCTCAGTTCGGACTAGCGGGAGGCGAGCAGTACTTC	CASSLSQFGLAGGEQYF
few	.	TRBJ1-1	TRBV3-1	TGTGCCAGCAGTCCTAATCTATCCCCGAACACTGAAGCTTTCTTT	CASSPNLSPNTEAFF
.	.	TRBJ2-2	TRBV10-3	TGTGCCATCAGTGAGTTGGGCGAGCTGTTTTTT	CAISELGELFF
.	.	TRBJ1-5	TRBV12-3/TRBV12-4	TGTGCCAGCAGTTTAGCCCCAGCAGGGCAGCCCCAGCATTTT	CASSLAPAGQPQHF
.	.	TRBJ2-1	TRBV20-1	TGCAGTGCCCCTCCCAGCGGTTACAATGAGCAGTTCTTC	CSAPPSGYNEQFF
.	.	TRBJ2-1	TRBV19	TGTGCCAGTAGTTACGGGATTCGGCAGTTCTTC	CASSYGIRQFF
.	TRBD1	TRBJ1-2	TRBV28	TGTGCCAGCAGTTTAAAATTGACCCGGGACAGCCCCTATGGCTACACCTTC	CASSLKLTRDSPYGYTF
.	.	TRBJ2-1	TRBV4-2	TGTGCCAGCAGCCAAGGGTTTAATGAGCAGTTCTTC	CASSQGFNEQFF
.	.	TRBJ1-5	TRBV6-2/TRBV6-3	TGTGCCAGCAGCGACAAATTGGGACCGTTCTTCAATCAGCCCCAGCATTTT	CASSDKLGPFFNQPQHF
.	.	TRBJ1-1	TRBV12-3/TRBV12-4	TGTGCCAGCAGTTTAGCATTCCCGACAGGGAACACTGAAGCTTTCTTT	CASSLAFPTGNTEAFF
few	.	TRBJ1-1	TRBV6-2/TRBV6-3	TGTGCCAGCAGTAGTCAGGGGTTGGCGGGGACTGAAGCTTTCTTT	CASSSQGLAGTEAFF
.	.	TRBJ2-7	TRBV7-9	TGTGCCAGCAGCCGCCCGGGTCTGAACGAGCAGTACTTC	CASSRPGLNEQYF
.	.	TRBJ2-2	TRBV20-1	TGCAGTGCCCGTGGAAGGGACACCGGGGAGCTGTTTTTT	CSARGRDTGELFF
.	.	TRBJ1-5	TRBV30	TGTGCCTGGAGTCATTCAGAGGATCAGCCCCAGCATTTT	CAWSHSEDQPQHF
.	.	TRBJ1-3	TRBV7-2	TGTGCCAGCAGCTCACTAACCGGGATCTCTGGAAACACCATATATTTT	CASSSLTGISGNTIYF
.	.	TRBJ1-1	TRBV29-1	TGCAGCGACCTCATGGGGACCCGGAACACTGAAGCTTTCTTT	CSDLMGTRNTEAFF
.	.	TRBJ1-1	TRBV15	TGTGCCACCAGCAGAGAAGAGAAGGGCTGGGGGAACACTGAAGCTTTCTTT	CATSREEKGWGNTEAFF
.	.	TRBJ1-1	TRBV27	TGTGCCAGCGGCGCACAGGCGATCACTGAAGCTTTCTTT	CASGAQAITEAFF
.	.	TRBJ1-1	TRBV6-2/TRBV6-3	TGTGCCAGCAGTTACGAAATCGGGGGCACTGAAGCTTTCTTT	CASSYEIGGTEAFF
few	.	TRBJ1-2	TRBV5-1	TGCGCCAGCAGGGGAACAGGGCCGGCTAACTATGGCTACACCTTC	CASRGTGPANYGYTF
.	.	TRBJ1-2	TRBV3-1	TGTGCCAGCAGCCAACTCCGGGCCGCCCGTCAGGCCTTC	CASSQLRAARQAF
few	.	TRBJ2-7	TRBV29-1	TGCAGCGTTGCAGAGACGGACTACGAGCAGTACTTC	CSVAETDYEQYF
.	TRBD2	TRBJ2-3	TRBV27	TGTGCCAGCAGTATCGGACTAGCGGGAAGAGGAGATACGCAGTATTTT	CASSIGLAGRGDTQYF
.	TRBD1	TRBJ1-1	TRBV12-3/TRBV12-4	TGTGCCAGCAGCCTGGGACAGGGCGTTGAAGCTTTCTTT	CASSLGQGVEAFF
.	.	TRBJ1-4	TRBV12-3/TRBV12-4	TGTGCCAGCAGTTTCGCGGGACTCGATAATGAAAAACTGTTTTTT	CASSFAGLDNEKLFF
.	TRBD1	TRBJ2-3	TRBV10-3	TGTGCCATCAGTGCCCTGGGACAGGGGGCAACAGATACGCAGTATTTT	CAISALGQGATDTQYF
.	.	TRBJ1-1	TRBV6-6	TGTGCCAGCTCCGGACAGTCGAACACTGAAGCTTTCTTT	CASSGQSNTEAFF
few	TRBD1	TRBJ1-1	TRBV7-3	TGTGCCAGCAGCTCGAACCACAGGGGGCGGAGGACTGAAGCTTTCTTT	CASSSNHRGRRTEAFF